A single sample gave rise to the 13 T cell receptor beta chains below, sequenced in a study of T cell clones after liver transplantation. Some clones are missing from TCRdb's copy, which holds only in-frame ones; the method was immunoSEQ multiplex PCR. This table has 20,000 to 25,000 clones, nearly 80% appearing once. Specimen: CD8+ T cells from blood, collected 54 months after liver transplant. The receptors come from a human patient who received a liver transplant. The T cells may partly be graft donor cells.

The table lists this clone with a count of one. The V call is TRBV20-1, the J call TRBJ2-5; D remains unclear. This CDR3 has 11 amino acids. Trimming shortened V by 4 bases and J by 8 bases, and 11 bases separated the two germline ends. Per germline, CDR1 DFQATT and CDR2 SNEGSKA (reference sequence). The CDR3 DNA sequence: TGCAGTGCTACACGGGCACCCACCCAGTACTTC. Protein: CSATRAPTQYF.

V usage is TRBV18 and J usage is TRBJ2-3; D not resolved. V lost 5 bases to trimming and J lost 0 bases, with 15 bases between them. The CDR3 has 16 residues. Germline V gene data show CDR1 as KGHSH and CDR2 as LQKENI. CDR3 sequence (DNA): TGTGCCAGCTCAGAGTCAGCAAGAACTAGCACAGATACGCAGTATTTT. This sequence encodes CASSESARTSTDTQYF.

For this clone: Germline and junction disagree at one end, which may indicate a read error. The same CDR3 is also encoded by other DNA sequences in this sample. The V call is TRBV5-1, the J call TRBJ2-3; 10 bases match TRBD1. The V gene's germline CDR1 is SGHRS and CDR2 YFSETQ. CDR3 length: 18 residues. DNA of the CDR3: TGCGCCAGCAGCTGGTCGTCCAAGGGGACAGGGGACTCAGATACGCAGTATTTC. Translated, it gives CASSWSSKGTGDSDTQYF.

The V gene is TRBV4-1, the J gene TRBJ2-5; no clear D gene. There are 15 residues in the CDR3. The germline CDR1 and CDR2 sequences are MGHRA and YSYEKL. V lost 3 bases and J 1 base, leaving 12 bases between the germline ends. CDR3 nucleotide sequence: TGCGCCAGCAGCCAGATCTCCGAGCCCCAAGAGACCCAGTACTTC. Protein product: CASSQISEPQETQYF.

The chain combines TRBV7-9 with TRBJ1-2, with TRBD1 matching over 7 bases. This CDR3 has 15 amino acids. Germline loops: CDR1 SEHNR, CDR2 FQNEAQ (reference sequence). V lost 0 bases to trimming and J lost 5 bases; unmatched junction nucleotides: 6. The CDR3 here is CASSLARQGGYGYTF. As DNA, the CDR3 is TGTGCCAGCAGCTTAGCGCGACAGGGCGGGTATGGCTACACCTTC.

The chain is built from TRBV11-2 and TRBJ1-5; D ambiguous. The CDR3 has 17 residues. Trimming took off 1 base at V and 3 bases at J, with 16 bases between the two ends. CDR1 SGHAT and CDR2 FQNNGV come from the germline V gene. The CDR3 here is CASSLGPAPGYNQPQHF. In DNA, the CDR3 is TGTGCCAGCAGCTTAGGTCCGGCCCCGGGATACAATCAGCCCCAGCATTTT.

The V call is TRBV5-4, the J call TRBJ2-3; the match to TRBD2 covers 8 bases. Trimming at V came to 3 bases and at J to 4 bases, leaving 7 bases not matched to a gene. From germline, CDR1 is SGHNT and CDR2 YYREEE (reference sequence). The CDR3 runs 15 residues. The CDR3 spells CASSSPGLAADTQYF. CDR3 DNA sequence: TGTGCCAGCAGCTCGCCAGGACTAGCAGCAGATACGCAGTATTTT.

The chain uses TRBV11-2 and TRBJ2-7; D unclear. The ends were cut back, 3 bases at V and 0 bases at J, with 6 bases in the middle. This CDR3 comprises 13 residues. CDR1 is SGHAT and CDR2 is FQNNGV in the germline V gene. The DNA for the CDR3 is TGTGCCAGCAGCTTTTCCAGCTCCTACGAGCAGTACTTC. Its translation: CASSFSSSYEQYF.

This clone was found a few times. At the DNA level, this CDR3 is encoded by other sequences in the same sample as well. J is TRBJ1-1 and V is TRBV7-3; 7 nucleotides align to TRBD1. Germline V gene lookup returns CDR1 SGHTA and CDR2 FQGTGA. The trim removed 3 bases at V and 2 bases at J, leaving 3 bases unmatched. The CDR3 is made up of 14 amino acids. For the CDR3, the DNA is TGTGCCAGCAGCTTTGGGACAGTCAACACTGAAGCTTTCTTT. Translation: CASSFGTVNTEAFF. The whole variable domain, remainder taken from reference TRBV7-3 and TRBJ1-1, is GAGVSQTPSNKVTEKGKYVELRCDPISGHTALYWYRQSLGQGPEFLIYFQGTGAADDSGLPNDRFFAVRPEGSVSTLKIQRTERGDSAVYLCASSFGTVNTEAFFGQGTRLTVV.

The chain couples TRBV11-2 to TRBJ2-2; D gene unclear. The CDR3 is 13 residues long. The ends were cut back, 3 bases at V and 4 bases at J, with 6 bases in the middle. CDR1 is SGHAT and CDR2 is FQNNGV in the germline V gene. The CDR3 protein is CASSFGPTGELFF. The CDR3 nucleotides are TGTGCCAGCAGCTTCGGGCCCACCGGGGAGCTGTTTTTT.

This clone was counted only a few times. The chain recombines TRBV28 with TRBJ2-7; D is uncertain. There are 13 residues in the CDR3. V lost 2 bases and J 0 bases, leaving 5 bases between the germline ends. Germline CDR1 reads MDHEN; CDR2 reads SYDVKM. The CDR3 bases are TGTGCCAGCAGTTTAATGGCCTCCTACGAGCAGTACTTC. Amino acid sequence: CASSLMASYEQYF.

The rearrangement uses TRBV18 and TRBJ2-3; D remains unclear. The V gene lost 2 bases and the J gene lost 7 bases, with 10 bases spanning the gap. CDR1 is KGHSH and CDR2 is LQKENI in the germline V gene. This CDR3 is built from 13 residues. The CDR3 sequence: CASSPSWENTQYF. Here the CDR3 DNA reads TGTGCCAGCTCACCAAGTTGGGAAAATACGCAGTATTTT.

Comment on this clone: A much larger clone lies one base from this, so it may be a read error. The rearrangement joins TRBV4-2 to TRBJ2-7; 8 bases are a match to TRBD1. Germline values: CDR1 LGHNA, CDR2 YNFKEQ. Trimming cost V 4 bases and J 3 bases; bases outside gene matches: 5. This CDR3 has 14 amino acids. CDR3 sequence: CASSPEGQGYEQYF. CDR3 DNA: TGTGCCAGCAGCCCAGAAGGACAGGGCTACGAGCAGTACTTC.